One and the same sample provided the 16 T cell receptor beta chains below, sequenced in a study of T-cell reconstitution after alpha-beta-depleted transplantation in children. Unique molecular identifiers were incorporated into the prepared TCRbeta library. TCRdb fed the PCR reads into MiXCR, producing one record per CDR3 protein. The sample holds 140,000 or so distinct CDR3 sequences; around 8.8% are singletons and the top ten take around 18%. The sequencing used PBMCs, mostly from graft donor cells, collected 180 days after TCRalphabeta/CD19-depleted stem cell transplant. The receptors derive from a female patient younger than 10 who had a stem cell transplant for congenital amegakaryocytic thrombocytopenia, so the T cells may come from the graft donor.

This chain joins TRBV4-2 and TRBJ2-6, with a tentative D call TRBD1 (6 bases). The CDR3 has 16 residues. V shed 0 bases and J shed 4 bases, with 10 bases lying between them. The germline CDR1 and CDR2 sequences are LGHNA and YNFKEQ. CDR3 in DNA: TGTGCCAGCAGCCAAGACCAGGGGCAAGGGGCCAACGTCCTGACTTTC. This gives the protein CASSQDQGQGANVLTF.

The chain links TRBV12-3 or TRBV12-4 to TRBJ2-3; D gene uncertain. V lost 1 base, J lost 3 bases, and 11 bases lay in between. CDR3 length: 15 residues. The CDR3 sequence: CASSLEVWATDTQYF. The CDR3 region has the DNA TGTGCCAGCAGTTTAGAGGTGTGGGCGACAGATACGCAGTATTTT.

The gene calls are TRBV5-1 and TRBJ2-1; TRBD2 matches at 9 bases. The CDR3 is made up of 16 amino acids. Germline CDR1 reads SGHRS; CDR2 reads YFSETQ. V lost 0 bases, J lost 7 bases, and 8 bases stayed unmatched. CDR3 sequence (DNA): TGCGCCAGCAGCTTGGCGGCGGGGGGGACCGATAATGAGCAGTTCTTC. Its translation: CASSLAAGGTDNEQFF. Supplemented by reference TRBV5-1 and TRBJ2-1, the full variable domain reads KAGVTQTPRYLIKTRGQQVTLSCSPISGHRSVSWYQQTPGQGLQFLFEYFSETQRNKGNFPGRFSGRQFSNSRSEMNVSTLELGDSALYLCASSLAAGGTDNEQFFGPGTRLTVL.

The CDR3 DNA reads TGTGCCAGCAGCCCTTGGACTAGCGCCTACGAGCAGTACTTC. Its protein product is CASSPWTSAYEQYF. The rearrangement joins TRBV6-2 or TRBV6-3 to TRBJ2-7; 9 positions agree with TRBD2. V shed 6 bases and J 2 bases; nucleotides not matched to a gene: 5. The V gene's germline CDR1 is MNHEY and CDR2 SVGEGT. This CDR3 is 14 amino acids long.

In its sample, this clonotype was seen many times. The V call is TRBV28, the J call TRBJ1-1; D gene unclear. The V end was cut by 10 bases, the J end by 1 base, with 13 bases between. The CDR3 spans 13 residues. Germline V gives CDR1 MDHEN, CDR2 SYDVKM. The CDR3 DNA reads as TGTGCCACCAATCTTCACGAGAACACTGAAGCTTTCTTT. It is translated as CATNLHENTEAFF.

This clonotype turned up a few times. V is TRBV11-2 and J is TRBJ2-4; TRBD1 might be the D (6 bases). Per germline, CDR1 SGHAT and CDR2 FQNNGV. CDR3 size: 14 residues. Trimming pared 6 bases from V and 3 bases from J, leaving 12 bases between. CDR3 amino acids: CASSPTGYKNIQYF. The DNA for the CDR3 is TGTGCCAGCAGTCCTACAGGGTACAAAAACATTCAGTACTTC. The full variable domain, rest sourced from reference TRBV11-2 and TRBJ2-4, is EAGVAQSPRYKIIEKRQSVAFWCNPISGHATLYWYQQILGQGPKLLIQFQNNGVVDDSQLPKDRFSAERLKGVDSTLKIQPAKLEDSAVYLCASSPTGYKNIQYFGAGTRLSVL.

This chain joins TRBV18 and TRBJ1-2, with no clear D. V lost 6 bases and J lost 4, with 15 bases in between. The CDR3 has 14 residues. Per the germline V gene, CDR1 is KGHSH and CDR2 is LQKENI. CDR3 protein: CASSPVGVGYGYTF. CDR3 DNA: TGTGCCAGCTCCCCAGTTGGGGTGGGCTATGGCTACACCTTC.

Ten or more counts support this clonotype. The chain uses TRBV4-3 and TRBJ2-2; no reliable D call. Germline lookup yields CDR1 LGHNA and CDR2 YSLEER. V lost 0 bases to trimming and J lost 0 bases, with 8 bases between them. The CDR3 runs to 16 residues. Here the CDR3 DNA reads TGCGCCAGCAGCCAAGATGGAAGGACGAACACCGGGGAGCTGTTTTTT. Protein sequence: CASSQDGRTNTGELFF.

This clonotype occurred many times. The chain joins TRBV7-9 to TRBJ2-5, with a weak D call TRBD1 (6 bases). CDR1 is SEHNR and CDR2 is FQNEAQ in the germline V gene (reference sequence). The CDR3 is made up of 14 amino acids. V was pared by 3 bases and J by 5 bases, with 13 bases between. In DNA, the CDR3 is TGTGCCAGCAGCTTCGTGGGGGCTCAGGAGACCCAGTACTTC. This sequence encodes CASSFVGAQETQYF. The full variable domain, with the rest looked up from reference TRBV7-9 and TRBJ2-5, is DTGVSQNPRHKITKRGQNVTFRCDPISEHNRLYWYRQTLGQGPEFLTYFQNEAQLEKSRLLSDRFSAERPKGSFSTLEIQRTEQGDSAMYLCASSFVGAQETQYFGPGTRLLVL.

This clonotype was detected ten times or more. This sequence joins TRBV28 and TRBJ1-5; D not certain. Germline loops: CDR1 MDHEN, CDR2 SYDVKM. The CDR3 totals 16 residues. Trimming cost V 3 bases and J 6 bases, with 18 bases left between them. The CDR3: CASSLIPRWLIQPQHF. The CDR3 DNA follows: TGTGCCAGCAGTTTGATCCCCAGGTGGTTGATTCAGCCCCAGCATTTT.

This clonotype has only a few counts. CDR3: CASSFNRTGLTDTQYF. DNA of the CDR3: TGTGCCAGCAGTTTCAATCGCACGGGACTCACAGATACGCAGTATTTT. The chain employs TRBV12-3 or TRBV12-4 and TRBJ2-3; D may be TRBD2 (6 bases). V gave up 3 bases and J gave up 2 bases, with 15 bases separating them. The CDR3 contains 16 residues.

V usage is TRBV28 and J usage is TRBJ2-1, with 7 bases identical to TRBD1. The CDR3 has 13 amino acids. Germline CDR1 MDHEN, CDR2 SYDVKM. Trimming removed 2 bases from V and 7 bases from J; junction bases left unmatched: 2. CDR3 region: CASSLEGANEQFF. In DNA form, the CDR3 reads TGTGCCAGCAGTTTAGAGGGGGCAAATGAGCAGTTCTTC. Full variable domain (missing parts from reference TRBV28 and TRBJ2-1): DVKVTQSSRYLVKRTGEKVFLECVQDMDHENMFWYRQDPGLGLRLIYFSYDVKMKEKGDIPEGYSVSREKKERFSLILESASTNQTSMYLCASSLEGANEQFFGPGTRLTVL.

In this sample, this clonotype turned up a few times. J is TRBJ2-5 and V is TRBV20-1, with 9 bases fitting TRBD1. With 5 bases clipped from V and 2 bases from J, the junction kept 9 bases outside the gene matches. The CDR3 length is 15 residues. Germline CDR1 DFQATT, CDR2 SNEGSKA (reference sequence). CDR3 loop: CSALEDRGLQETQYF. DNA of the CDR3: TGCAGTGCTCTCGAGGACAGGGGCCTGCAAGAGACCCAGTACTTC.

This clonotype was observed a few times. The chain recombines TRBV7-2 with TRBJ1-3; D is perhaps TRBD1 (5 bases). The CDR3 length is 16 residues. The germline V and J ends were trimmed by 5 bases and 0 bases, with 14 bases remaining between them. CDR1 and CDR2 (germline): SGHTA, FQGNSA. CDR3 protein: CASSPGPAVSGNTIYF. CDR3 bases: TGTGCCAGCAGCCCGGGACCTGCGGTCTCTGGAAACACCATATATTTT.

The sample holds many counts of this clonotype. This chain joins TRBV12-3 or TRBV12-4 and TRBJ2-7, with 11 bases identical to TRBD2. Trimming cost V 5 bases and J 2 bases; bases outside gene matches: 8. CDR3 length: 16 residues. The chain's CDR3 is CASSTGTSGKTYEQYF. The CDR3 DNA reads as TGTGCCAGCAGTACTGGGACTAGCGGCAAAACCTACGAGCAGTACTTC.

This clonotype was detected a few times. This chain joins TRBV5-1 and TRBJ1-1, with D hard to call. CDR1 is SGHRS, CDR2 YFSETQ, per germline. V was cut by 2 bases and J by 1 base, with 9 bases left in between. The length of the CDR3 is 14 residues. This CDR3 reads CASSFAEGNTEAFF. The DNA of the CDR3 is TGCGCCAGCAGCTTTGCCGAGGGGAACACTGAAGCTTTCTTT.